The 24 T cell receptor beta chains listed next were all sequenced from one sample in a study of blood T cells in healthy people across ages. Primed by a sample-barcoded 5' primer and a J-beta primer mix, a second PCR proceeded for roughly 6 to 12 cycles. TCRdb used MiXCR to reprocess the 5' RACE reads, holding one entry per CDR3 protein. This table has about 620,000 distinct CDR3 sequences, over 40% appearing once. The sequencing sample was made of blood. These receptors all come from an elderly woman in good health.

V usage is TRBV3-1 and J usage is TRBJ2-1, with D perhaps matching TRBD1 (6 bases). CDR3 length equals 15 residues. Germline loops: CDR1 LGHDT, CDR2 YNNKEL (reference sequence). The V end lost 4 bases, the J end lost 6 bases, and 16 bases lay between the germline ends. In nucleotides, the CDR3 is TGTGCCAGCAGCCTCCTATCCACAGGGAGCAATGAGCAGTTCTTC. As protein: CASSLLSTGSNEQFF.

This clonotype was seen a few times. The gene calls are TRBV20-1 and TRBJ1-5; the D gene is possibly TRBD1 (5 bases). CDR1 and CDR2 (germline): DFQATT, SNEGSKA (reference sequence). The CDR3 is 16 amino acids. V dropped 0 bases and J dropped 7 bases, with 19 bases sitting between them. The chain's CDR3 is CSARDQGASWQQPQHF. CDR3 DNA sequence: TGCAGTGCTAGAGATCAGGGAGCGTCCTGGCAGCAGCCCCAGCATTTT.

This clonotype was seen only a few times. The gene calls are TRBV4-2 and TRBJ2-2; D unclear. The CDR3 runs 15 residues. Germline values: CDR1 LGHNA, CDR2 YNFKEQ. V was pared by 1 base and J by 6 bases, with 12 bases between. CDR3 coding DNA: TGTGCCAGCAGCCAAGCTGTCGCGGTACCCGGGGAGCTGTTTTTT. This gives the protein CASSQAVAVPGELFF.

This clonotype has at least ten counts. The rearrangement uses TRBV29-1 and TRBJ2-3; the match to TRBD2 covers 10 bases. Germline CDR1 is SQVTM and CDR2 is ANQGSEA. After removal of 4 bases from V and 4 bases from J, the junction contained 5 bases not matched to a gene. The CDR3 spans 14 residues. The CDR3 sequence is CSVGAGGRSDTQYF. For the CDR3, the DNA is TGCAGCGTTGGAGCGGGAGGGCGATCAGATACGCAGTATTTT.

This clonotype has ten or more counts. The CDR3 region has the DNA TGCGCCAGCAGCTTGGCCCCGGGAGGAAGAAACATTCAGTACTTC. It specifies CASSLAPGGRNIQYF. The genes are TRBV5-1 and TRBJ2-4; 7 bases align to TRBD2. Unmatched junction bases numbered 6, after V lost 0 bases and J lost 6 bases. The CDR3 spans 15 residues. Germline V lookup: CDR1 SGHRS, CDR2 YFSETQ. Drawing the rest from reference TRBV5-1 and TRBJ2-4, the complete variable domain is KAGVTQTPRYLIKTRGQQVTLSCSPISGHRSVSWYQQTPGQGLQFLFEYFSETQRNKGNFPGRFSGRQFSNSRSEMNVSTLELGDSALYLCASSLAPGGRNIQYFGAGTRLSVL.

CDR3 protein: CSARDEASGRVSEQYF. The DNA for the CDR3 is TGCAGTGCTAGAGACGAGGCTAGCGGGAGGGTTAGTGAGCAGTACTTC. The chain carries TRBV20-1 and TRBJ2-5; 12 bases line up with TRBD2. The CDR3 length is 16 residues. J lost 11 bases, V lost 0 bases, and 13 bases had no gene match. CDR1 is DFQATT and CDR2 is SNEGSKA in the germline V gene (reference sequence).

This clonotype was found a few times. The gene calls are TRBV7-2 and TRBJ2-6, with TRBD2 as a possible D gene (7 bases). Looked up from germline, CDR1 is SGHTA and CDR2 is FQGNSA. V lost 6 bases and J 2 bases, leaving 14 bases between the germline ends. The CDR3 has 16 residues. The chain's CDR3 is CASSKGGGAGANVLTF. The CDR3 DNA follows: TGTGCCAGCAGTAAAGGGGGGGGAGCTGGGGCCAACGTCCTGACTTTC.

This clonotype was counted a single time. In DNA, the CDR3 is TGTGCCAGCAGCCCGAGGTTACTGTCACAAGAGACCCAGTACTTC. Its translation is CASSPRLLSQETQYF. The chain carries TRBV9 and TRBJ2-5; unclear D gene. Germline V CDR1 and CDR2: SGDLS, YYNGEE. Deletions cut 4 bases from V and 2 bases from J, with 15 bases between. The CDR3 has 15 amino acids.

The rearrangement links TRBV12-3 or TRBV12-4 to TRBJ2-3; D might be TRBD1 or TRBD2, each matching 5 bases. V dropped 8 bases and J dropped 3 bases, with 15 bases sitting between them. The CDR3 loop spans 14 amino acids. The CDR3 reads CASCLRGATDTQYF. Written as DNA, the CDR3 is TGTGCCAGCTGCTTAAGAGGGGCAACAGATACGCAGTATTTT.

This clonotype occurred many times. The rearrangement links TRBV12-3 or TRBV12-4 to TRBJ2-5, with 7 nucleotides matching TRBD1. J was trimmed by 5 bases and V by 4 bases; bases with no gene match: 4. The CDR3 contains 13 residues. The CDR3 loop reads CASSSTGLETQYF. DNA of the CDR3: TGTGCCAGCAGTTCGACAGGGCTCGAGACCCAGTACTTC.

Worth noting for this clonotype: A much more abundant neighbour one base away suggests this may be a read error. Lacking the conserved final phenylalanine or tryptophan, this CDR3 likely reflects a read error. The V and J genes are TRBV29-1 and TRBJ2-1; D may be TRBD1 or TRBD2 (6 bases each). Germline CDR1 is SQVTM and CDR2 is ANQGSEA. V lost 5 bases to trimming and J lost 3 bases, with 14 bases between them. The CDR3 is 14 amino acids. The CDR3 DNA reads as TGCAGCGTTTACAGGGAGGCGTTCTACAATGAGCAGTTCCTC. Residues: CSVYREAFYNEQFL.

Ten or more counts support this clonotype. The CDR3 sequence is CASSVGPGNTEAFF. The CDR3 DNA sequence: TGTGCCAGCAGCGTAGGGCCGGGGAACACTGAAGCTTTCTTT. The genes are TRBV9 and TRBJ1-1, with D hard to call. The CDR3 totals 14 residues. V lost 0 bases to trimming and J lost 1 base, with 7 bases between them. Germline V gene lookup returns CDR1 SGDLS and CDR2 YYNGEE.

This clonotype was recorded a few times. The chain uses TRBV20-1 and TRBJ2-3, with TRBD1 identical over 7 bases. Trimming removed 5 bases from V and 7 bases from J; junction bases left unmatched: 18. Germline V gives CDR1 DFQATT, CDR2 SNEGSKA (reference sequence). There are 16 residues in the CDR3. This chain's CDR3 is CSAHVPTGSQPNTQYF. CDR3 nucleotide sequence: TGCAGTGCTCACGTCCCGACAGGGTCTCAGCCTAATACGCAGTATTTT.

This chain connects TRBV27 to TRBJ2-5, with TRBD2 as a possible D gene (5 bases). With the DNA end fitting TRBJ2-7 better, the J assignment may be wrong. This CDR3 is built from 15 residues. CDR1 and CDR2 from the germline V gene are MNHEY and SMNVEV (reference sequence). In nucleotides, the CDR3 is TGTGCCAGCAGTTTTGATGGCGGGTCGGGCTACGAGCAGTACTTC. Its protein is CASSFDGGSGYEQYF.

This clonotype showed up just once. A much larger clone differs from this one at a single base, so this may be a read error. The chain carries TRBV5-1 and TRBJ2-1; 7 bases match TRBD2. The CDR3 covers 15 residues. V trimming: 0 bases; J trimming: 7 bases; junction bases outside the gene matches: 7. Germline V CDR1 and CDR2: SGHRS, YFSETQ. The DNA of the CDR3 is TGCGCCAGCAGCTTGGTGGCGGGAGAGGTAAATGAGCAGTTCTTC. It specifies CASSLVAGEVNEQFF.

There are many counts of this clonotype. The chain recombines TRBV30 with TRBJ2-1, with D perhaps TRBD2 (5 bases). Per the germline V gene, CDR1 is GTSNPN and CDR2 is SVGIG (reference sequence). V shed 4 bases and J shed 5 bases, with 9 bases lying between them. The CDR3 is 12 residues long. CDR3: CAWNQRNNEQFF. In nucleotides, the CDR3 is TGTGCCTGGAACCAGCGGAACAATGAGCAGTTCTTC.

J is TRBJ2-1 and V is TRBV6-5; D is unclear. The CDR3 length is 16 residues. The V gene's germline CDR1 is MNHEY and CDR2 SVGAGI. Trimming took 6 bases from V and 3 from J, leaving 18 bases between them. The CDR3 sequence: CASRSKVQSIYNEQFF. In nucleotides, the CDR3 is TGTGCCAGCAGATCCAAGGTCCAATCAATCTACAATGAGCAGTTCTTC.

Notes on this clonotype: A much larger clone is a single base away; this may be a read error. The chain is built from TRBV20-1 and TRBJ2-3; D may be TRBD1 (5 bases). The CDR3 covers 14 residues. Per germline, CDR1 DFQATT and CDR2 SNEGSKA (reference sequence). CDR3 loop: CSARGTVNTGTQYF. In DNA, the CDR3 is TGCAGTGCTAGAGGGACGGTCAACACAGGTACGCAGTATTTT.

This chain links TRBV18 with TRBJ1-1; D perhaps matches TRBD1 (5 bases). V lost 0 bases to trimming and J lost 4 bases, with 12 bases between them. Germline V lookup: CDR1 KGHSH, CDR2 LQKENI. This CDR3 region has 15 residues. The CDR3 loop reads CASSPPTKRGTEAFF. Written as DNA, the CDR3 is TGTGCCAGCTCACCACCAACCAAGAGGGGCACTGAAGCTTTCTTT.

This chain links TRBV3-1 with TRBJ2-3; no definite D call. Per the germline V gene, CDR1 is LGHDT and CDR2 is YNNKEL (reference sequence). The ends were cut back, 0 bases at V and 8 bases at J, with 15 bases in the middle. The length of the CDR3 is 15 residues. For the CDR3, the DNA is TGTGCCAGCAGCCAAGAGGGTCTGAAACCCGGTACGCAGTATTTT. Protein sequence: CASSQEGLKPGTQYF.

A word on this clonotype: This clone may be a read error of a much larger clone one base away. The V gene is TRBV20-1, the J gene TRBJ2-5; TRBD2 matches 8 bases. The V and J ends lost 0 bases and 11 bases, in that order; junction bases with no gene match: 14. CDR1 DFQATT and CDR2 SNEGSKA come from the germline V gene (reference sequence). CDR3 length equals 15 residues. The CDR3 DNA is TGCAGTGCTAGAGATCCGGGGGGGCCGGGCAATGAGCAGTACTTC. Encoded protein: CSARDPGGPGNEQYF.

As to this clonotype: A much larger clonotype is one base distant, so this may be a read error. This chain links TRBV4-2 with TRBJ2-1, with 9 positions matching TRBD2. The DNA end is more similar to TRBJ2-7, so the J call may be wrong. CDR3 size: 17 residues. Germline CDR1 reads LGHNA; CDR2 reads YNFKEQ. The CDR3 sequence: CASSQDKGAGGYNEQYF. The CDR3 nucleotides read TGTGCCAGCAGCCAAGATAAGGGGGCGGGGGGGTACAATGAGCAGTACTTC.

The chain is built from TRBV27 and TRBJ2-7, with a weak D call TRBD2 (7 bases). Trimming took off 8 bases at V and 7 bases at J, with 21 bases between the two ends. The germline gives CDR1 MNHEY, CDR2 SMNVEV (reference sequence). The CDR3 runs to 14 residues. CDR3 nucleotides: TGTGCCAGCCATGGGGGGGGGGCCTACAATGAGCAGTACTTC. Translating gives CASHGGGAYNEQYF.

This clonotype was observed a handful of times. The chain uses TRBV12-3 or TRBV12-4 and TRBJ2-2; 7 nucleotides agree with TRBD1. Unmatched junction bases numbered 11, after V lost 6 bases and J lost 4 bases. The CDR3 totals 16 residues. The CDR3 nucleotides read TGTGCCAGCAGGGACAGGCCCCGCCTCGCCACCGGGGAGCTGTTTTTT. Translated, it gives CASRDRPRLATGELFF.